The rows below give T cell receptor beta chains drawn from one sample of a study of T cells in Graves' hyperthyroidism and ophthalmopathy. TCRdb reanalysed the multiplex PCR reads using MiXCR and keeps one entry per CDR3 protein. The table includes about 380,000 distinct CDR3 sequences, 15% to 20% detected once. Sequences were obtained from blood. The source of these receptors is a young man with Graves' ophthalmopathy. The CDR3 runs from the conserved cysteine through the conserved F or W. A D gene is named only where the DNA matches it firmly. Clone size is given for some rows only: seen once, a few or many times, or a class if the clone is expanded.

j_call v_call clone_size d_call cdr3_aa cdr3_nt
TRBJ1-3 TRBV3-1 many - CASSLHSGNSNTIYF TGTGCCAGCAGCCTTCACTCCGGGAACTCAAACACCATATATTTT
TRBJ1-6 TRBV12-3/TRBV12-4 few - CASSLGGQGGSPLHF TGTGCCAGCAGTTTAGGGGGTCAGGGAGGTTCACCCCTCCACTTT
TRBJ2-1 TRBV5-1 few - CASSPGMGFGGYNEQFF TGCGCCAGCAGCCCGGGCATGGGCTTTGGAGGCTACAATGAGCAGTTCTTC
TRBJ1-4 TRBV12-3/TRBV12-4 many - CASRQNEKLFF TGTGCCAGCAGACAGAATGAAAAACTGTTTTTT
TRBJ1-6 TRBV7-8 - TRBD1 CASRRTGVNSPLHF TGTGCCAGCAGAAGGACAGGGGTCAATTCACCCCTCCACTTT
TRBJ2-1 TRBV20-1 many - CSASLGGTGEAYNEQFF TGCAGTGCTAGCCTAGGTGGAACAGGGGAGGCCTACAATGAGCAGTTCTTC
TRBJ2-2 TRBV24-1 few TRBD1 CATSDDRAGELFF TGTGCCACCAGTGATGACAGGGCCGGGGAGCTGTTTTTT
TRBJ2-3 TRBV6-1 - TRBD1 CASSHGQGAADTQYF TGTGCCAGCAGTCACGGACAGGGTGCAGCAGATACGCAGTATTTT
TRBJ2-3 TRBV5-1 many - CASSTGDTDTQYF TGCGCCAGCAGCACGGGGGATACAGATACGCAGTATTTT
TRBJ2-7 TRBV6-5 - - CASSYSRGTSGYEQYF TGTGCCAGCAGTTACTCTCGGGGCACCTCCGGCTACGAGCAGTACTTC
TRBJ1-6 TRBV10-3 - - CAISPEIRSPLHF TGTGCCATCAGTCCAGAAATTAGGTCACCCCTCCACTTT
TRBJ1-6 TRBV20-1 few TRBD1 CSARDRVGSPLHF TGCAGTGCTCGGGACAGGGTAGGATCACCCCTCCACTTT
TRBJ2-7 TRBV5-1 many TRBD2 CASSSSGGAFYEQYF TGCGCCAGCAGCAGTAGCGGGGGAGCTTTCTACGAGCAGTACTTC
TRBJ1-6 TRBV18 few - CASSPLSLGNSPLHF TGTGCCAGCTCACCATTAAGCTTAGGGAATTCACCCCTCCACTTT
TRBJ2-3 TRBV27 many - CASSLGKGKVTDTQYF TGTGCCAGCAGTTTAGGAAAAGGGAAGGTCACAGATACGCAGTATTTT
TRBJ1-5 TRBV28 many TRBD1 CASTPGTGGDQPQHF TGTGCCAGCACCCCCGGGACAGGGGGCGATCAGCCCCAGCATTTT
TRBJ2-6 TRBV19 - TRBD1 CASSIGDRGISGANVLTF TGTGCCAGTAGTATTGGCGACAGGGGGATCTCTGGGGCCAACGTCCTGACTTTC
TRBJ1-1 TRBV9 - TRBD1 CASSDTRDRGLEAFF TGTGCCAGCAGTGACACCCGGGACAGGGGGCTTGAAGCTTTCTTT
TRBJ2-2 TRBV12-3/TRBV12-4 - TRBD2 CASSRGGTSFESYTGELFF TGTGCCAGCAGCCGAGGGGGGACTAGCTTTGAAAGCTACACCGGGGAGCTGTTTTTT
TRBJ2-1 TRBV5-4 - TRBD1 CASSLGGQGAYNEQFF TGTGCCAGCAGCTTGGGGGGACAGGGGGCCTACAATGAGCAGTTCTTC